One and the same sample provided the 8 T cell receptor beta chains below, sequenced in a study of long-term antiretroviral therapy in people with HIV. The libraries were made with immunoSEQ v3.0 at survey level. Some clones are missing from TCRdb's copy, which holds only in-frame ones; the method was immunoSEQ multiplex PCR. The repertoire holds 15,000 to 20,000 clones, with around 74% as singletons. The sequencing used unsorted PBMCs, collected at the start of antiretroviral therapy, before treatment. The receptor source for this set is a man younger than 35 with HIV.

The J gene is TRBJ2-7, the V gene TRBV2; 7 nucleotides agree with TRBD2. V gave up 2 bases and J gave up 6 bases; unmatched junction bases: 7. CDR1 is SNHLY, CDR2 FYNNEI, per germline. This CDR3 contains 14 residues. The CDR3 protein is CASSERLADFEQYF. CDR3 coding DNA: TGTGCCAGCAGTGAACGACTAGCCGACTTCGAGCAGTACTTC.

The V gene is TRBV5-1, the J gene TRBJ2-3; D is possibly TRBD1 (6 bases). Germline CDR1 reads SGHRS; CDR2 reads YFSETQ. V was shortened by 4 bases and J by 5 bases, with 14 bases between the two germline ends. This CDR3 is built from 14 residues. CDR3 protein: CASSLQGLGDTQYF. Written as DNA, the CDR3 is TGCGCCAGCAGCCTACAGGGTCTGGGAGATACGCAGTATTTT.

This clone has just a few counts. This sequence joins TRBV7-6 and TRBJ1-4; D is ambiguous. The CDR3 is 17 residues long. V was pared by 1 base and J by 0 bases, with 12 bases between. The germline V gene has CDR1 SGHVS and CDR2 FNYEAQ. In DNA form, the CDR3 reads TGTGCCAGCAGCTTAGAATGGGGAGATTCAACTAATGAAAAACTGTTTTTT. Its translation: CASSLEWGDSTNEKLFF.

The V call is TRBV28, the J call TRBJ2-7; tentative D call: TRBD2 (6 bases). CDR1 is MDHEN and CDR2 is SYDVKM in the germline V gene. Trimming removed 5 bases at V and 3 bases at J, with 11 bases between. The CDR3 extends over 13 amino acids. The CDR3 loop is CASSPPGGYEQYF. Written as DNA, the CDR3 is TGTGCCAGCAGTCCCCCCGGGGGCTACGAGCAGTACTTC.

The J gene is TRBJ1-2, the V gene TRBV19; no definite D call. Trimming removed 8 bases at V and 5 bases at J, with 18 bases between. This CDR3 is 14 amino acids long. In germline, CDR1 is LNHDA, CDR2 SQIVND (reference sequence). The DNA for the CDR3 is TGTGCCAGTGGAGAGGTCTCCGACTTTTATGGCTACACCTTC. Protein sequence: CASGEVSDFYGYTF.

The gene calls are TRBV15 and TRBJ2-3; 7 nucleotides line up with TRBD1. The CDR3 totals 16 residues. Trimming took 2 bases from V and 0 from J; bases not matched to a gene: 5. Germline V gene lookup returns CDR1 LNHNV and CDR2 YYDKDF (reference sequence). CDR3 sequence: CATSRMDRISTDTQYF. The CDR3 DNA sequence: TGTGCCACCAGCAGAATGGACAGGATTAGCACAGATACGCAGTATTTT.

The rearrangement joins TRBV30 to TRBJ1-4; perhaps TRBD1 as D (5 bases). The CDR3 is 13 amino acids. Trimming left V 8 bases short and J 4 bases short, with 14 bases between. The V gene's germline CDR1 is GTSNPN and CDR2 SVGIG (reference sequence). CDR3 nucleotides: TGTGCCGGGGGGGGAGGGAATAATGAAAAACTGTTTTTT. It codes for CAGGGGNNEKLFF.

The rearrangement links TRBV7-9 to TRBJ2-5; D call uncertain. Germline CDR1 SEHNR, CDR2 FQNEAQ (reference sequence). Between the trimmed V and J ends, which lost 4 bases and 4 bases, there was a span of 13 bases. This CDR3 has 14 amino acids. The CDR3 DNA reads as TGTGCCAGCAGCTCGCCGCGCACCCCAGAGACCCAGTACTTC. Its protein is CASSSPRTPETQYF. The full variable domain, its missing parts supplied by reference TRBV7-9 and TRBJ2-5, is DTGVSQNPRHKITKRGQNVTFRCDPISEHNRLYWYRQTLGQGPEFLTYFQNEAQLEKSRLLSDRFSAERPKGSFSTLEIQRTEQGDSAMYLCASSSPRTPETQYFGPGTRLLVL.